A selection of T cell receptor beta chains follows, all from one sample in a study of cytomegalovirus exposure and HLA in healthy donors. TCRdb's copy holds only in-frame clones and misses some; the assay was immunoSEQ multiplex PCR. In the table there are some 180,000 clones, 73% of which are singletons. Sample: PBMCs. The receptors derive from a young woman in good health and CMV-seropositive. Both conserved end residues are part of each CDR3. Each record gives: CDR3 DNA, CDR3 protein, clone size, J gene, V gene, D gene. The D gene is left open where the match is weak. Not every row has a clone size; where given, it reads once, few, many or a size class.

TGTGCCAGTAGTATAAACGGGGACACCTACAATGAGCAGTTCTTC,CASSINGDTYNEQFF,NA,TRBJ2-1,TRBV19,NA
TGTGCCAGTAGCATACTTCCCGGGACAGGGTTTGGCTACACCTTC,CASSILPGTGFGYTF,NA,TRBJ1-2,TRBV19,TRBD1
TGTGCCAGCAGCCCAGATACAGGGAACTATGGCCACACCTTC,CASSPDTGNYGHTF,NA,TRBJ1-2,TRBV7-2,NA
TGCGCCAGCAGCCAAGATATTGCTAGCGGGGGGGCAACAGATACGCAGTATTTT,CASSQDIASGGATDTQYF,NA,TRBJ2-3,TRBV4-3,TRBD2
TGTGCCTGGAGTGTATTTTTCGGCGGCAGGGGGCCCACTGAAGCTTTCTTT,CAWSVFFGGRGPTEAFF,NA,TRBJ1-1,TRBV30,TRBD1
TGTGCCAGCCGACATCGTCGGCTATTCTTCTCTGGAAACACCATATATTTT,CASRHRRLFFSGNTIYF,NA,TRBJ1-3,TRBV9,NA
TGTGCCAGCAGCCCCCCAGGGGAACGGCATGGCTACACCTTC,CASSPPGERHGYTF,NA,TRBJ1-2,TRBV7-9,NA
TGTGCCAGCAGCCGCCGCGGATCCTATAATTCACCCCTCCACTTT,CASSRRGSYNSPLHF,few,TRBJ1-6,TRBV7-2,NA
TGCGCCAGCAGCTCCGTGCAGGGTCTCACTGAAGCTTTCTTT,CASSSVQGLTEAFF,NA,TRBJ1-1,TRBV4-3,NA
TGTGCCAGCAGTGAAGCGCGGATAGGCTCAGAGACCCAGTACTTC,CASSEARIGSETQYF,NA,TRBJ2-5,TRBV6-1,NA
TGTGCCAGCAGAGACAGGGGCACGCCTGAAAAACTGTTTTTT,CASRDRGTPEKLFF,NA,TRBJ1-4,TRBV6-8,TRBD1
TGTGCCAGCAGTTACAGGCAGGCTAATTCACCCCTCCACTTT,CASSYRQANSPLHF,NA,TRBJ1-6,TRBV6-5,NA
TGTGCCAGCAGCCCGCCCTGGGACAGGGGCAATGAGCAGTTCTTC,CASSPPWDRGNEQFF,NA,TRBJ2-1,TRBV11-1,TRBD1
TGTGCCAGTACGGTAACAGCAGGGGCCGGGGAGCTGTTTTTT,CASTVTAGAGELFF,few,TRBJ2-2,TRBV19,NA
TGTGCCAGCAGCTTGTGGGGAGGCCCCGGGGAGCTGTTTTTT,CASSLWGGPGELFF,NA,TRBJ2-2,TRBV5-4,NA
TGCGCCAGCAGCTCCGGACAGGGCACAGATACGCAGTATTTT,CASSSGQGTDTQYF,NA,TRBJ2-3,TRBV5-1,TRBD1
TGTGCCAGCGACGGGAGGACTGAAGCTTTCTTT,CASDGRTEAFF,few,TRBJ1-1,TRBV7-2,NA
TGCGCCAGCAGTCAAGGGACAGGGGGAAATGAGCAGTTCTTC,CASSQGTGGNEQFF,NA,TRBJ2-1,TRBV5-1,TRBD1
TGCGCCAGCAGCCAAGATGGGGGCATTAATGAAAAACTGTTTTTT,CASSQDGGINEKLFF,few,TRBJ1-4,TRBV4-3,NA
TGCGCCAGCAGTGTACCGGGGGGAACAGATACGCAGTATTTT,CASSVPGGTDTQYF,NA,TRBJ2-3,TRBV10-1,TRBD2
TGTGCCACCAGCCCACGACAGGGGGGAAGCTACGAGCAGTACTTC,CATSPRQGGSYEQYF,NA,TRBJ2-7,TRBV15,TRBD1
TGTGCCAGCAGACGGGACAGGACTTACACAGATACGCAGTATTTT,CASRRDRTYTDTQYF,NA,TRBJ2-3,TRBV6-1,TRBD1
TGTGCCAGCAGTACTACTGGGGGCCCCACTATTAGCTACACCTTC,CASSTTGGPTISYTF,NA,TRBJ1-2,TRBV6-6,NA
TGTGCCAGCAAACAGGGGGGAGACACTGAAGCTTTCTTT,CASKQGGDTEAFF,NA,TRBJ1-1,TRBV6-6,TRBD1
TGTGCCAGCAGCCCATTCCCCTCACCCGGGACAGGCAACTACGAGCAGTACTTC,CASSPFPSPGTGNYEQYF,NA,TRBJ2-7,TRBV11-1,TRBD1
TGTGCCAGCAGGTTTACTGGGCCGAGAGCTTTCTTT,CASRFTGPRAFF,NA,TRBJ1-1,TRBV2,NA
TGTGCCAGCAGCTCAGACAGGGTCTCTGGAAACACCATATATTTT,CASSSDRVSGNTIYF,NA,TRBJ1-3,TRBV5-6,TRBD1
TGTGCCAGCAGCTCGAGACGGAGCTACGACGAGCAGTACTTC,CASSSRRSYDEQYF,NA,TRBJ2-7,TRBV5-6,NA
TGTGCCAGCTCACCTTCACGAGGGACAGGTATAACTTACGAGCAGTACTTC,CASSPSRGTGITYEQYF,NA,TRBJ2-7,TRBV18,TRBD1
TGCGCCAGCAGCCAAGATCTCGCGACATCCCTTGGTTACGAGCAGTACTTC,CASSQDLATSLGYEQYF,once,TRBJ2-7,TRBV4-3,NA
TGTGCCAGCCGATCAGGGGTTGAGACCCAGTACTTC,CASRSGVETQYF,NA,TRBJ2-5,TRBV7-9,NA
TGTGCCAGCAGCTTGTCAGGGGGGCTAGATACGCAGTATTTT,CASSLSGGLDTQYF,few,TRBJ2-3,TRBV5-8,NA
TGCGCCAGCAGCCAAGATATTGCGCGGGGGAGCACAGATACGCAGTATTTT,CASSQDIARGSTDTQYF,once,TRBJ2-3,TRBV4-1,TRBD2
TGTGCCAGCAGCTTAGTAGCCCAGACAGGGGGCTCCTACAATGAGCAGTTCTTC,CASSLVAQTGGSYNEQFF,NA,TRBJ2-1,TRBV7-9,TRBD1
TGTGCCAGCAGCGTAGCGGGAACCAGCGGGGGCCTGAACACCGGGGAGCTGTTTTTT,CASSVAGTSGGLNTGELFF,NA,TRBJ2-2,TRBV9,TRBD2
TGCGCCAGCAGCCAGAGACAGTACAATGAGCAGTTCTTC,CASSQRQYNEQFF,NA,TRBJ2-1,TRBV4-3,NA
TGTGCCAGCAGCCTGGAAGCAGGGACTAGGAGCACAGATACGCAGTATTTT,CASSLEAGTRSTDTQYF,NA,TRBJ2-3,TRBV5-6,TRBD2
TGTGCCAGCAACCGCGGGGGGACACTCAACTACGAGCAGTACTTC,CASNRGGTLNYEQYF,NA,TRBJ2-7,TRBV5-5,TRBD2
TGCGCCAGCAGCTCGACTAGCCAGTATCCCACAGATACGCAGTATTTT,CASSSTSQYPTDTQYF,NA,TRBJ2-3,TRBV5-1,TRBD2
TGTGCTAGTGGTATCGGTTCCGAGCAGTACTTC,CASGIGSEQYF,few,TRBJ2-7,TRBV12-5,NA
TGTGCCAGCAGCCCGAAGACAGGGGGCTACACCGGGGAGCTGTTTTTT,CASSPKTGGYTGELFF,NA,TRBJ2-2,TRBV9,TRBD1
TGTGCCAGCGGGCGGGACTCCTACGAGCAGTACTTC,CASGRDSYEQYF,NA,TRBJ2-7,TRBV5-5,NA
TGTGCCAGCAGCAATGGCGCAGGGCTCTATGGCTACACCTTC,CASSNGAGLYGYTF,NA,TRBJ1-2,TRBV7-9,NA
TGCGCCAGCAGCTTGGGGACAGGCAACTATGGCTACACCTTC,CASSLGTGNYGYTF,NA,TRBJ1-2,TRBV5-1,TRBD1
TGCGCCAGCAGCAGACAGGTGGGGGACTATGGCTACACCTTC,CASSRQVGDYGYTF,few,TRBJ1-2,TRBV5-1,NA
TGTGCCAGCTCACCAATAGGGAGGAACACTGAAGCTTTCTTT,CASSPIGRNTEAFF,NA,TRBJ1-1,TRBV18,NA
TGTGCCAGCAAGTCAGCGGGCGTTCCCTACGAGCAGTACTTC,CASKSAGVPYEQYF,few,TRBJ2-7,TRBV6-5,NA
TGCGCCAGCAGCCAAAGGACCCCCGGGGGGGGCACAGATACGCAGTATTTT,CASSQRTPGGGTDTQYF,NA,TRBJ2-3,TRBV4-1,TRBD2
TGTGCCAGCAGCCGTTCCAGGACAGGTGATCAGCCCCAGCATTTT,CASSRSRTGDQPQHF,NA,TRBJ1-5,TRBV7-2,TRBD1
TGTGCCAGCAGTGAAATGTGGGGGGTAGTATACGAGCAGTACTTC,CASSEMWGVVYEQYF,NA,TRBJ2-7,TRBV6-1,NA
TGTGCCAGCAGTTTCGCCTCGGGACAGGGTAGACATACGCAGTATTTT,CASSFASGQGRHTQYF,NA,TRBJ2-3,TRBV6-6,TRBD1
TGTGCCACCAGCAGATGGGGAGGGGGGGCCCCAACAGATACGCAGTATTTT,CATSRWGGGAPTDTQYF,NA,TRBJ2-3,TRBV15,NA
TGTGCCAGTAGTACTCCCGGGAAGGACTATGGCTACACCTTC,CASSTPGKDYGYTF,NA,TRBJ1-2,TRBV19,NA
TGTGCCAGTAGTGCCTGGGACAGCTCCTACAATGAGCAGTTCTTC,CASSAWDSSYNEQFF,NA,TRBJ2-1,TRBV19,TRBD1
TGCGCCAGCAGCCGCGGACAGGGGGCTCCTAACACTGAAGCTTTCTTT,CASSRGQGAPNTEAFF,once,TRBJ1-1,TRBV4-3,TRBD1
TGTGCCGGAGACAGAGCCTACGAGCAGTACTTC,CAGDRAYEQYF,NA,TRBJ2-7,TRBV30,NA
TGTGCCAGCAGCTTGGGGCAGTCTAACTATGGCTACACCTTC,CASSLGQSNYGYTF,NA,TRBJ1-2,TRBV5-6,NA
TGTGCCAGCAGTCAGGACAGGAACCAAGAGACCCAGTACTTC,CASSQDRNQETQYF,NA,TRBJ2-5,TRBV2,TRBD1
TGTGCCAGCAGCCAACACGGGACCTACGAGCAGTACTTC,CASSQHGTYEQYF,few,TRBJ2-7,TRBV14,NA